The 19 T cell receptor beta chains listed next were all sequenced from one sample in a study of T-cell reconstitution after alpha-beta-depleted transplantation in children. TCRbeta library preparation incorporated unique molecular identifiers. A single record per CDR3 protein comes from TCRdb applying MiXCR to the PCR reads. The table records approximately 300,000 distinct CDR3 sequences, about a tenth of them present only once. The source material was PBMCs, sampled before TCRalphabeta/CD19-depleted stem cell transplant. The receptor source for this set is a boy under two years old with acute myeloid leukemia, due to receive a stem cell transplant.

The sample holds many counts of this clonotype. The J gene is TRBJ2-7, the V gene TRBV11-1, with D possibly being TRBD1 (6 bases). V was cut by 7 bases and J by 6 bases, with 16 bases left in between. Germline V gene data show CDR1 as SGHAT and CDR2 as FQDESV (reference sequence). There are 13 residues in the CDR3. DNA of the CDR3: TGTGCCAGCACAAAGGGGGTCCGGGGCGAGCAGTACTTC. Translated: CASTKGVRGEQYF. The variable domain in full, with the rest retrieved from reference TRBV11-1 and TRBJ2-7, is EAEVAQSPRYKITEKSQAVAFWCDPISGHATLYWYRQILGQGPELLVQFQDESVVDDSQLPKDRFSAERLKGVDSTLKIQPAELGDSAMYLCASTKGVRGEQYFGPGTRLTVT.

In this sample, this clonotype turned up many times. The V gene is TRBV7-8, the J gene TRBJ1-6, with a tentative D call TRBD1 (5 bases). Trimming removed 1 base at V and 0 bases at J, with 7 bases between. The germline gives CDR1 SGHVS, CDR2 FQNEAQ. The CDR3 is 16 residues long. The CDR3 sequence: CASSLVQGSYNSPLHF. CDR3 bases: TGTGCCAGCAGCTTAGTGCAGGGCTCCTATAATTCACCCCTCCACTTT.

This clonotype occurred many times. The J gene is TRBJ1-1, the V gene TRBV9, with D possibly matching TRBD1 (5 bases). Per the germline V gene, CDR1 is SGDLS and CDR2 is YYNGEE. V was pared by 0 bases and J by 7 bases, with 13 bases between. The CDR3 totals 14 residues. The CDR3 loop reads CASSVGLGHREAFF. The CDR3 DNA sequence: TGTGCCAGCAGCGTAGGACTTGGACACCGTGAAGCTTTCTTT.

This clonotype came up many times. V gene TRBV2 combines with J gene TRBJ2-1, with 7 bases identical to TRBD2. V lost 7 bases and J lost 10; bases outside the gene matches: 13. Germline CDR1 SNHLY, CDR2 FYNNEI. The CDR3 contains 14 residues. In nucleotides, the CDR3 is TGTGCCAGCACCGAGCTACTAGCGTCGCGAGAGCAGTTCTTC. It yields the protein CASTELLASREQFF.

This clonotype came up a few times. The CDR3 loop reads CASSNDRVLVPYNEQFF. Written as DNA, the CDR3 is TGTGCCAGCAGCAACGACAGGGTGCTAGTTCCTTACAATGAGCAGTTCTTC. The chain joins TRBV21-1 to TRBJ2-1; TRBD1, as called in the table, went unchecked against the DNA. TRBV21-1 is marked as a pseudogene. CDR3 length: 17 residues.

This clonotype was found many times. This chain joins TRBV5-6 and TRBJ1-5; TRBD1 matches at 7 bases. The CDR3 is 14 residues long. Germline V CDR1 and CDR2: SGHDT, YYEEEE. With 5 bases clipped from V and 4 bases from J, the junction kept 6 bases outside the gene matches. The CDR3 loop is CASSFGTVNQPQHF. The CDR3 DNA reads TGTGCCAGCAGTTTCGGGACAGTTAATCAGCCCCAGCATTTT.

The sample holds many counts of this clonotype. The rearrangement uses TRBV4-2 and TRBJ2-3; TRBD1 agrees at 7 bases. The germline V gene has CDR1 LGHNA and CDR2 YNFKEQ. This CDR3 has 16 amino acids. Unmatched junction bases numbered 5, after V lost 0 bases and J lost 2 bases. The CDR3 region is CASSQEARGFTDTQYF. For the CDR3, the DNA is TGTGCCAGCAGCCAAGAGGCCAGGGGGTTCACAGATACGCAGTATTTT.

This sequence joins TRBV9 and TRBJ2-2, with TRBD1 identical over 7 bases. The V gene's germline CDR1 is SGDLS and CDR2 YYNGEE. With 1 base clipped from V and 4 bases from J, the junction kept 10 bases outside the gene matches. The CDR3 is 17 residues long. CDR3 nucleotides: TGTGCCAGCAGCGTAAAAGACAGGGCGAGCTTCACCGGGGAGCTGTTTTTT. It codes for CASSVKDRASFTGELFF.

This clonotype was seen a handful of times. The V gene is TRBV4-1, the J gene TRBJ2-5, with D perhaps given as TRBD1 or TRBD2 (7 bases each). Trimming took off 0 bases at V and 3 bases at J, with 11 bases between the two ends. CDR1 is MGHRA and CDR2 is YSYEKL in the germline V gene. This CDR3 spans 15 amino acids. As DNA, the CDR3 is TGCGCCAGCAGCCAAGATGCAGGGGGGGAAGAGACCCAGTACTTC. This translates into CASSQDAGGEETQYF.

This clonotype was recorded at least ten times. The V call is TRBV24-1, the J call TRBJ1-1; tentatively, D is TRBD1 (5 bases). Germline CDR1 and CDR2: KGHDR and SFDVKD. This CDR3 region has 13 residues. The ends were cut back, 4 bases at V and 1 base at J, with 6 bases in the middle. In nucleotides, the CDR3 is TGTGCCACCAGTGAGGGGCCGAACACTGAAGCTTTCTTT. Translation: CATSEGPNTEAFF.

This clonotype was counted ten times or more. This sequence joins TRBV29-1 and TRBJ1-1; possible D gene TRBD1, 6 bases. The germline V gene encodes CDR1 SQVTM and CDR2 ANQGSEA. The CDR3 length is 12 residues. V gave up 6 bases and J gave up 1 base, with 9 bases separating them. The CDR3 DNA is TGCAGCGTCACAGGGCAGAACACTGAAGCTTTCTTT. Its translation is CSVTGQNTEAFF.

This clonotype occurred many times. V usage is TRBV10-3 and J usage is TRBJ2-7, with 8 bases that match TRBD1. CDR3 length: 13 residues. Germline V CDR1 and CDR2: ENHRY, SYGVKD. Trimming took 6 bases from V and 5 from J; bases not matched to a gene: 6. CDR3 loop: CAISAGQGNEQYF. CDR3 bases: TGTGCCATCAGCGCTGGACAGGGCAACGAGCAGTACTTC.

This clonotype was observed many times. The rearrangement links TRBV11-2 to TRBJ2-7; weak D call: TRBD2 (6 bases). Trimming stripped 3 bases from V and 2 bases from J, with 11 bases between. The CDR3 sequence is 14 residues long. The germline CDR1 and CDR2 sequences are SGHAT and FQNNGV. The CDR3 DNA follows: TGTGCCAGCAGCTTGTGGCGGGGACCCTACGAGCAGTACTTC. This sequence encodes CASSLWRGPYEQYF.

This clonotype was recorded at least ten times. The CDR3 DNA sequence: TGTGCCAGCAGCTCCGGGGGAGGGGCCAACGTCCTGACTTTC. Translation gives CASSSGGGANVLTF. The chain couples TRBV13 to TRBJ2-6, with D possibly matching TRBD2 (6 bases). The germline V gene has CDR1 PRHDT and CDR2 FYEKMQ (reference sequence). The CDR3 extends over 14 amino acids. The V and J ends lost 4 bases and 4 bases respectively, with 8 bases between them.

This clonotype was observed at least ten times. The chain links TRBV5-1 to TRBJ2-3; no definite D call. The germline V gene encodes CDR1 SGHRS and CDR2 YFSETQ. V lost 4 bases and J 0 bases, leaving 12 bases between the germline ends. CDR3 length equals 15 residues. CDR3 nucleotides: TGCGCCAGCAGCAACAGTTTGGCTAGCACAGATACGCAGTATTTT. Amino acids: CASSNSLASTDTQYF.

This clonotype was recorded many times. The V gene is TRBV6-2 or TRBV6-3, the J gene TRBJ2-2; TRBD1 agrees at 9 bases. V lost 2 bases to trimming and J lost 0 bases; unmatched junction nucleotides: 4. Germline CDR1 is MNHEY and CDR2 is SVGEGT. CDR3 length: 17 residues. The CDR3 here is CASSYRRTGANTGELFF. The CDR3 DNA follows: TGTGCCAGCAGTTACAGACGGACAGGGGCGAACACCGGGGAGCTGTTTTTT.

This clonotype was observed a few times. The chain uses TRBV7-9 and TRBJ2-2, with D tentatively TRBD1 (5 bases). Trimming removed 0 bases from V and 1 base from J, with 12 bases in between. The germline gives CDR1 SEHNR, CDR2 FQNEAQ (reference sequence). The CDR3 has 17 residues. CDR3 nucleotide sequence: TGTGCCAGCAGCTTAGCCCCTTTGACAGTGAACACCGGGGAGCTGTTTTTT. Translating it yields CASSLAPLTVNTGELFF.

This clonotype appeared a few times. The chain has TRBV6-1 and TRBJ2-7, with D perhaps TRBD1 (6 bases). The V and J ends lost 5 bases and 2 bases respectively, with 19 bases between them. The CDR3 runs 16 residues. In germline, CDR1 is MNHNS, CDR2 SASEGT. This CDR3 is CASSPSRQVYTYEQYF. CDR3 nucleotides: TGTGCCAGCAGTCCCAGTCGACAGGTCTATACCTACGAGCAGTACTTC.

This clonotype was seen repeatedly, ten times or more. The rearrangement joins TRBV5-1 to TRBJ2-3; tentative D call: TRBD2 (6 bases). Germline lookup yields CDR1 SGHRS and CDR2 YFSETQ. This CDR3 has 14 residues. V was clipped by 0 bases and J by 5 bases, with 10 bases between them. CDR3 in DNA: TGCGCCAGCAGCTTGGCTAGCGCGGAAGATACGCAGTATTTT. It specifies CASSLASAEDTQYF.